This is a list of T cell receptor beta chains from one sample in a study of monozygotic twins with inflammatory bowel disease. Reanalyzing the 5' RACE reads, TCRdb keeps one entry per CDR3 protein, without DNA. The clone table shows more than 300,000 distinct CDR3 sequences, with the ten largest holding just over 2.5%. The sequenced material came from blood. Every receptor here comes from a human donor with ulcerative colitis or Crohn's disease, or a healthy co-twin of an affected twin (not recorded which). Both conserved end residues are part of each CDR3. The order of the fields is V gene, J gene, CDR3 protein.

>TRBV20-1|TRBJ1-1
CSARALPGRDGLNTEAFF
>TRBV28|TRBJ2-7
CASSLMLEQYF
>TRBV19|TRBJ2-4
CASSRGQGGGTPAKNIQYF
>TRBV5-4|TRBJ1-1
CASSRTVKGLGAFF
>TRBV18|TRBJ2-3
CASSPPQGRTDTQYF
>TRBV12-3/TRBV12-4|TRBJ1-1
CASSSWEGGREAFF
>TRBV20-1|TRBJ1-5
CSAMGQTSNQPQHF
>TRBV6-2/TRBV6-3|TRBJ1-1
CASSTGPTGFF
>TRBV5-1|TRBJ2-2
CASVRGDGTGELFF
>TRBV7-3|TRBJ2-2
CASSLLGGGNTGELFF
>TRBV30|TRBJ2-7
CAWEREPTGVHEQYF
>TRBV7-2|TRBJ2-7
CASSLITTPAYEQYF
>TRBV6-5|TRBJ1-2
CASSYLGRNYGYTF
>TRBV18|TRBJ1-4
CASSPKQLDATNEKLFF
>TRBV20-1|TRBJ2-7
CSARLYGAGDNYEQYF
>TRBV11-2|TRBJ2-4
CASRGYTGGAGIQYF
>TRBV19|TRBJ2-1
CASMDRGTYNEQFF
>TRBV23-1|TRBJ2-3
CASTSTPDTQYF
>TRBV4-3|TRBJ1-1
CASSQDAAAYTEAFF
>TRBV7-9|TRBJ1-4
CASSLGGGNEKLFF
>TRBV6-2/TRBV6-3|TRBJ2-2
CASSSPGTSANTGELFF
>TRBV4-3|TRBJ2-2
CASSQDLGRRPANTGELFF
>TRBV24-1|TRBJ2-1
CATSDRGQGKVNEQFF
>TRBV7-8|TRBJ2-3
CASSTYGGVRDTQYF
>TRBV6-2/TRBV6-3|TRBJ2-7
CASSYATGTITTAFYEQYF
>TRBV18|TRBJ2-1
CASSSKLAGLHHEQFF
>TRBV20-1|TRBJ1-1
CSAREGGTEAFF
>TRBV5-1|TRBJ1-1
CASSWAGARWNTEAFF
>TRBV12-3/TRBV12-4|TRBJ1-5
CASSLFPGPDSNQPQHF